Below, 25 T cell receptor beta chains from the same sample are listed, as sequenced in a study of Ad26.COV2.S vaccination and SARS-CoV-2 variants. The table came from immunoSEQ multiplex PCR; TCRdb's copy has only in-frame clones and leaves some out. Of hundreds of thousands of clones detected, more than 85% appear once; the ten largest clones hold approximately 5%. Indicated treatment: some 20 received Ad26.COV2.S at low or high dose, single or two shots; about 5 received placebo; per-sample allocation not given. Sampling took place 63 days after the first vaccine or placebo injection. The sequencing here drew on peripheral blood, taken in a trial of Ad26.COV2.S vaccine versus placebo. These receptor sequences come from a person between 18 and 60 years old who received the Ad26.COV2.S COVID-19 vaccine or a placebo.

This clone has more than one count but fewer than ten. The V and J genes are TRBV5-1 and TRBJ2-2; no firm D call. The ends were cut back, 3 bases at V and 6 bases at J, with 9 bases in the middle. Germline lookup yields CDR1 SGHRS and CDR2 YFSETQ. There are 13 residues in the CDR3. The CDR3 spells CASSSKGAGELFF. In nucleotides, the CDR3 is TGCGCCAGCAGCTCCAAGGGCGCCGGGGAGCTGTTTTTT.

The chain joins TRBV19 to TRBJ1-4, with 7 bases lining up with TRBD1. V was clipped by 6 bases and J by 0 bases; unmatched bases: 7. This CDR3 has 16 amino acids. CDR1 LNHDA and CDR2 SQIVND come from the germline V gene (reference sequence). As DNA, the CDR3 is TGTGCCAGTAGCCAGGGGGTTTTGCCAACTAATGAAAAACTGTTTTTT. This sequence encodes CASSQGVLPTNEKLFF.

The CDR3 sequence: CASSHQGDTEAFF. As DNA, the CDR3 is TGTGCCAGCAGCCATCAGGGAGACACTGAAGCTTTCTTT. This chain connects TRBV5-4 to TRBJ1-1; maybe TRBD1 (5 bases). The CDR3 runs to 13 residues. Trimming left V 4 bases short and J 3 bases short, with 10 bases between. Germline V gives CDR1 SGHNT, CDR2 YYREEE (reference sequence).

V and J are TRBV28 and TRBJ2-3; D is unclear. The CDR3 is made up of 15 amino acids. Germline loops: CDR1 MDHEN, CDR2 SYDVKM. The V gene lost 5 bases and the J gene lost 8 bases, with 20 bases spanning the gap. The CDR3 coding sequence is TGTGCCAGCAGTAGTCCCCCCCTCAACGGCGCTACGCAGTATTTT. Amino acids: CASSSPPLNGATQYF.

The chain uses TRBV29-1 and TRBJ2-1; D tentatively reads TRBD1 or TRBD2 (5 bases each). Deletions cut 1 base from V and 3 bases from J, with 10 bases between. The CDR3 contains 14 residues. Looked up from germline, CDR1 is SQVTM and CDR2 is ANQGSEA. CDR3 sequence reads: CSVEVGTLYNEQFF. CDR3 DNA sequence: TGCAGCGTTGAAGTCGGGACCCTCTACAATGAGCAGTTCTTC.

J is TRBJ2-2 and V is TRBV4-2; maybe TRBD2 (5 bases). The V and J ends lost 4 bases and 3 bases respectively, with 15 bases between them. Germline CDR1 LGHNA, CDR2 YNFKEQ. The CDR3 runs to 16 residues. Written as DNA, the CDR3 is TGTGCCAGCAGCCCGAGGGCCCAGCGGTACACCGGGGAGCTGTTTTTT. Translated, it gives CASSPRAQRYTGELFF.

CDR3 residues: CASSLGPRSYEQYF. CDR3 DNA sequence: TGTGCCAGCAGCTTAGGTCCTCGCTCCTACGAGCAGTACTTC. V is TRBV7-2 and J is TRBJ2-7; D remains unclear. CDR1 and CDR2 from the germline V gene are SGHTA and FQGNSA. Deletions cut 1 base from V and 0 bases from J, with 7 bases between. The CDR3 contains 14 residues.

This clone turned up a few times. V usage is TRBV7-8 and J usage is TRBJ2-4; no reliable D call. CDR3 length equals 17 residues. The V end was cut by 5 bases, the J end by 1 base, with 18 bases between. CDR1 and CDR2 from the germline V gene are SGHVS and FQNEAQ. The CDR3, as DNA: TGTGCCAGCAGCCCTGGGCCCCTACGATTTGCCAAAAACATTCAGTACTTC. Encoded protein: CASSPGPLRFAKNIQYF.

This chain uses TRBV7-2 with TRBJ1-4; no definite D call. Per germline, CDR1 SGHTA and CDR2 FQGNSA. The ends were cut back, 8 bases at V and 5 bases at J, with 12 bases in the middle. This CDR3 has 13 amino acids. The CDR3 coding sequence is TGTGCCAGCCGCAGGTTTACGAATGAAAAACTGTTTTTT. Its translation is CASRRFTNEKLFF. The full variable domain, its missing parts supplied by reference TRBV7-2 and TRBJ1-4, is GAGVSQSPSNKVTEKGKDVELRCDPISGHTALYWYRQSLGQGLEFLIYFQGNSAPDKSGLPSDRFSAERTGGSVSTLTIQRTQQEDSAVYLCASRRFTNEKLFFGSGTQLSVL.

The chain uses TRBV2 and TRBJ1-1; TRBD1 aligns across 10 bases. V gave up 7 bases and J gave up 5 bases; unmatched junction bases: 7. Germline CDR1 and CDR2: SNHLY and FYNNEI. This CDR3 region has 14 residues. This CDR3 is CASTLGQGWTEAFF. The CDR3 region has the DNA TGTGCCAGCACTCTGGGACAGGGGTGGACTGAAGCTTTCTTT.

This sequence joins TRBV28 and TRBJ2-5, with TRBD2 matching over 9 bases. The CDR3 runs 16 residues. The V segment lost 2 bases and the J segment 2 bases; nucleotides outside the gene matches: 6. Germline lookup yields CDR1 MDHEN and CDR2 SYDVKM. The CDR3 DNA is TGTGCCAGCAGTTTACGGGCGGGAGGGTGGCAAGAGACCCAGTACTTC. It specifies CASSLRAGGWQETQYF. The complete variable domain, with remaining parts taken from reference TRBV28 and TRBJ2-5, reads DVKVTQSSRYLVKRTGEKVFLECVQDMDHENMFWYRQDPGLGLRLIYFSYDVKMKEKGDIPEGYSVSREKKERFSLILESASTNQTSMYLCASSLRAGGWQETQYFGPGTRLLVL.

The V and J genes are TRBV30 and TRBJ2-1; 12 positions agree with TRBD2. The CDR3 consists of 14 residues. Germline CDR1 GTSNPN, CDR2 SVGIG (reference sequence). V was clipped by 2 bases and J by 6 bases; unmatched bases: 2. The CDR3 sequence: CAWSRLAGVNEQFF. The CDR3 nucleotides are TGTGCCTGGAGTCGACTAGCGGGAGTCAATGAGCAGTTCTTC.

This chain links TRBV7-9 with TRBJ1-6; TRBD1 matches 7 bases. The V and J ends lost 2 bases and 7 bases, in that order; junction bases with no gene match: 8. This CDR3 contains 16 residues. The germline gives CDR1 SEHNR, CDR2 FQNEAQ (reference sequence). CDR3 region: CASSLLRQGQNSPLHF. The DNA for the CDR3 is TGTGCCAGCAGCTTACTTCGACAGGGTCAAAATTCACCCCTCCACTTT.

The chain is built from TRBV5-1 and TRBJ2-7; 14 bases match TRBD2. The germline V gene has CDR1 SGHRS and CDR2 YFSETQ. V lost 5 bases to trimming and J lost 2 bases; unmatched junction nucleotides: 6. This CDR3 contains 16 residues. The CDR3 coding sequence is TGCGCCAGCAGGGAGGGACTAGCGGGAGCGACCTACGAGCAGTACTTC. It is translated as CASREGLAGATYEQYF.

This clone has only one observation. The gene calls are TRBV15 and TRBJ2-5; 9 positions agree with TRBD2. CDR3 length equals 14 residues. The germline V gene encodes CDR1 LNHNV and CDR2 YYDKDF (reference sequence). The V and J ends lost 5 bases and 4 bases, in that order; junction bases with no gene match: 5. CDR3 region: CATSLGLARETQYF. As DNA, the CDR3 is TGTGCCACCAGCCTGGGACTAGCAAGAGAGACCCAGTACTTC. The full variable domain, rest sourced from reference TRBV15 and TRBJ2-5, is DAMVIQNPRYQVTQFGKPVTLSCSQTLNHNVMYWYQQKSSQAPKLLFHYYDKDFNNEADTPDNFQSRRPNTSFCFLDIRSPGLGDTAMYLCATSLGLARETQYFGPGTRLLVL.

This clone was seen just once. This specimen includes other DNA sequences encoding the same CDR3. V is TRBV2 and J is TRBJ2-7, with D hard to call. This CDR3 region has 11 residues. Germline CDR1 SNHLY, CDR2 FYNNEI. With 3 bases removed from V and 4 bases from J, the gap between germline ends came to 4 bases. In DNA form, the CDR3 reads TGTGCCAGCAGTGATCGTTACGAGCAGTACTTC. It codes for CASSDRYEQYF.

The genes are TRBV5-1 and TRBJ2-4, with a weak D call TRBD2 (7 bases). Trimming took 4 bases from V and 0 from J, leaving 11 bases between them. Germline-derived CDR1 and CDR2 are SGHRS and YFSETQ. This CDR3 contains 15 residues. The CDR3 is CASSSGDIAKNIQYF. The CDR3 region has the DNA TGCGCCAGCAGCAGCGGGGACATAGCCAAAAACATTCAGTACTTC.

V gene TRBV2 combines with J gene TRBJ1-6; 7 bases map to TRBD1. This CDR3 has 14 residues. Germline assignment: CDR1 SNHLY and CDR2 FYNNEI. With 5 bases clipped from V and 7 bases from J, the junction kept 5 bases outside the gene matches. The CDR3 loop reads CASSRKDRNSPLHF. CDR3 nucleotide sequence: TGTGCCAGCAGTAGAAAGGACAGGAATTCACCCCTCCACTTT.

The genes are TRBV18 and TRBJ1-5; 7 bases fit TRBD1. V lost 5 bases, J lost 2 bases, and 9 bases stayed unmatched. CDR3 length equals 16 residues. Germline lookup yields CDR1 KGHSH and CDR2 LQKENI. This CDR3 reads CASSTTGEVGNQPQHF. CDR3 bases: TGTGCCAGCTCAACCACAGGGGAGGTCGGCAATCAGCCCCAGCATTTT.

The chain joins TRBV4-3 to TRBJ2-3, with D possibly being TRBD1 (6 bases). This CDR3 has 14 amino acids. Germline V lookup: CDR1 LGHNA, CDR2 YSLEER. Trimming removed 5 bases from V and 3 bases from J, with 12 bases in between. Here the CDR3 DNA reads TGCGCCAGCAGCGACCGGGACAAAACAGATACGCAGTATTTT. Translation gives CASSDRDKTDTQYF.

The chain combines TRBV6-5 with TRBJ1-4; D is perhaps TRBD1 (5 bases). CDR3 size: 15 residues. Germline-derived CDR1 and CDR2 are MNHEY and SVGAGI. V was cut by 5 bases and J by 8 bases, with 18 bases left in between. This chain's CDR3 is CASSKKGAGNEKLFF. CDR3 nucleotides: TGTGCCAGCAGTAAAAAAGGGGCAGGGAACGAAAAACTGTTTTTT.

Concerning this clone: Other nucleotide sequences from this sample produce the same CDR3. The V call is TRBV18, the J call TRBJ1-2; possible D gene TRBD1, 6 bases. The CDR3 spans 13 residues. The germline CDR1 and CDR2 sequences are KGHSH and LQKENI. V dropped 3 bases and J dropped 1 base, with 6 bases sitting between them. CDR3 bases: TGTGCCAGCTCACCGGACAGTAACTATGGCTACACCTTC. Translating gives CASSPDSNYGYTF. Filled out from reference TRBV18 and TRBJ1-2, the complete variable domain reads NAGVMQNPRHLVRRRGQEARLRCSPMKGHSHVYWYRQLPEEGLKFMVYLQKENIIDESGMPKERFSAEFPKEGPSILRIQQVVRGDSAAYFCASSPDSNYGYTFGSGTRLTVV.

This chain joins TRBV9 and TRBJ2-2; 8 bases are a match to TRBD2. After removal of 4 bases from V and 4 bases from J, the junction contained 9 bases not matched to a gene. This CDR3 is 16 amino acids long. Germline V gene sequence: CDR1 SGDLS, CDR2 YYNGEE. CDR3 residues: CASSLVPGGPTGELFF. The CDR3 DNA is TGTGCCAGCAGCCTGGTACCGGGGGGGCCCACCGGGGAGCTGTTTTTT.

The chain links TRBV19 to TRBJ1-5; maybe TRBD1 (5 bases). CDR3 size: 13 residues. Trimming left V 3 bases short and J 5 bases short, with 8 bases between. Germline V gene data show CDR1 as LNHDA and CDR2 as SQIVND (reference sequence). The CDR3 region has the DNA TGTGCCAGTAGTATTGCCAGGGATCAGCCCCAGCATTTT. Translation gives CASSIARDQPQHF.

The V call is TRBV13, the J call TRBJ1-5; D is unclear. CDR3 size: 13 residues. Trimming took off 0 bases at V and 6 bases at J, with 6 bases between the two ends. Germline V lookup: CDR1 PRHDT, CDR2 FYEKMQ (reference sequence). CDR3 in amino acids: CASSLGGRQPQHF. The CDR3, as DNA: TGTGCCAGCAGCTTAGGGGGCCGTCAGCCCCAGCATTTT. The entire variable domain, with the rest obtained from reference TRBV13 and TRBJ1-5, is as follows: AAGVIQSPRHLIKEKRETATLKCYPIPRHDTVYWYQQGPGQDPQFLISFYEKMQSDKGSIPDRFSAQQFSDYHSELNMSSLELGDSALYFCASSLGGRQPQHFGDGTRLSIL.